This section outlines one TCR beta chain sequence together with its context. This entry is derived from a study of blood T cell repertoires in COVID-19. Study information: Acute and convalescent COVID-19 specimens originated in the United States, Italy and Spain.

Authors' methods: Nucleated cell number was recorded as an estimate derived from reference gene primer amplification. Here immunoSEQ multiplex PCR was the method, and the copy in TCRdb shows in-frame clones only, minus some. V and J calls and clone size follow that table, whereas D and trimming were derived from the DNA. The sample carries more than 250,000 clones, 75% to 85% recorded once. This CDR3 has 20 residues. V lost 0 bases, J lost 0 bases, and 12 bases stayed unmatched. Germline lookup yields CDR1 LGHNA and CDR2 YNFKEQ. The TCR was taken from a man in his fifties or sixties with active or convalescent COVID-19. The V call is TRBV4-2, the J call TRBJ2-1, with 9 nucleotides matching TRBD2. Sample: peripheral blood. Here the CDR3 reads CASSQDMVVAGVSSYNEQFF. The CDR3 DNA is TGTGCCAGCAGCCAAGATATGGTGGTAGCGGGAGTGAGCTCCTACAATGAGCAGTTCTTC.